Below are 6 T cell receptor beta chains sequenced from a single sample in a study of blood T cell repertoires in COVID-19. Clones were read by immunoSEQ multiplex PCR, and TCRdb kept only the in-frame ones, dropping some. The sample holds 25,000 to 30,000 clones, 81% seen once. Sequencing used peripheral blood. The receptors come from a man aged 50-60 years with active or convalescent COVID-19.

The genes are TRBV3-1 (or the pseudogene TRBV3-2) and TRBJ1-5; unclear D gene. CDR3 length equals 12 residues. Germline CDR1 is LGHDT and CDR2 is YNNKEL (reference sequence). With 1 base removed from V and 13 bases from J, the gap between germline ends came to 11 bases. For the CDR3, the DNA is TGTGCCAGCAGCCAAGCTAGCGGGGTGCAGCATTTT. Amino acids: CASSQASGVQHF.

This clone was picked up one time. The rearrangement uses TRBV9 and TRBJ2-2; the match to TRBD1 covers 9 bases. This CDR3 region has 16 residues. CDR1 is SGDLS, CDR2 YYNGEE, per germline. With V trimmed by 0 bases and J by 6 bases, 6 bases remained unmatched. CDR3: CASSVDRGLLSGELFF. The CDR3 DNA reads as TGTGCCAGCAGCGTAGACAGGGGGCTACTTTCCGGGGAGCTGTTTTTT.

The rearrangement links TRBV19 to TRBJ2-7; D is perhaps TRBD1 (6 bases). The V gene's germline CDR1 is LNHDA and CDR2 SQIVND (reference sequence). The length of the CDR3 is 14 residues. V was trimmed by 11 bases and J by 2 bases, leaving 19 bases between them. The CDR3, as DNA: TGTGCCTCCTCCCTGAGCGGACAGACCTACGAGCAGTACTTC. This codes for CASSLSGQTYEQYF.

DNA for the CDR3: TGCGCCAGCAGCTTGGGGGGCTTGGGCTCCTACGAGCAGTACTTC. It encodes CASSLGGLGSYEQYF. The chain couples TRBV5-1 to TRBJ2-7, with TRBD1 as a possible D gene (5 bases). The CDR3 totals 15 residues. V was clipped by 0 bases and J by 0 bases, with 10 bases between them. Germline CDR1 SGHRS, CDR2 YFSETQ.

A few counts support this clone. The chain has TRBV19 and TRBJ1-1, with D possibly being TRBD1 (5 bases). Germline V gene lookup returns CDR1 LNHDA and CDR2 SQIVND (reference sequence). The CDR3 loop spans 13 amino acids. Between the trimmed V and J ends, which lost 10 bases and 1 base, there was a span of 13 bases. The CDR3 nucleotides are TGTGCCACCCCGACAGACGAGAACACTGAAGCTTTCTTT. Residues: CATPTDENTEAFF.

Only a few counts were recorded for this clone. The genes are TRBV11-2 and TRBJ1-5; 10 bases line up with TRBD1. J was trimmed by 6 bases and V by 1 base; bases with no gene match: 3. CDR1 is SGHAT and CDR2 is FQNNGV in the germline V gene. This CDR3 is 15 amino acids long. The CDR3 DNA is TGTGCCAGCAGCTTAGGGGACAGGGGATTTCAGCCCCAGCATTTT. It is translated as CASSLGDRGFQPQHF. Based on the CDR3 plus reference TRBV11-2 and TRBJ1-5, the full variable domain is EAGVAQSPRYKIIEKRQSVAFWCNPISGHATLYWYQQILGQGPKLLIQFQNNGVVDDSQLPKDRFSAERLKGVDSTLKIQPAKLEDSAVYLCASSLGDRGFQPQHFGDGTRLSIL.